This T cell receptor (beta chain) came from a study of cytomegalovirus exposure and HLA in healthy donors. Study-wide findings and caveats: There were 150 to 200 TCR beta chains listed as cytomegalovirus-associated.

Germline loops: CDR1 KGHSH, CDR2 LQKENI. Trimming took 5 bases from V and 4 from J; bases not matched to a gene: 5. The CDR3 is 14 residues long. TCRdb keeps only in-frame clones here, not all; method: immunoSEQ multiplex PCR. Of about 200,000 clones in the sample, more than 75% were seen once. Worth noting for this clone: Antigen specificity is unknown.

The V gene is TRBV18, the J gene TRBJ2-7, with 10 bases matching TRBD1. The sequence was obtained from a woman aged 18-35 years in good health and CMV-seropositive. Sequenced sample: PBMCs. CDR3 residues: CASSSRTGGYEQYF. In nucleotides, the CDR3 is TGTGCCAGCTCAAGCCGGACAGGGGGTTACGAGCAGTACTTC. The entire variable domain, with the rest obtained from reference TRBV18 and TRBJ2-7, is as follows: NAGVMQNPRHLVRRRGQEARLRCSPMKGHSHVYWYRQLPEEGLKFMVYLQKENIIDESGMPKERFSAEFPKEGPSILRIQQVVRGDSAAYFCASSSRTGGYEQYFGPGTRLTVT.